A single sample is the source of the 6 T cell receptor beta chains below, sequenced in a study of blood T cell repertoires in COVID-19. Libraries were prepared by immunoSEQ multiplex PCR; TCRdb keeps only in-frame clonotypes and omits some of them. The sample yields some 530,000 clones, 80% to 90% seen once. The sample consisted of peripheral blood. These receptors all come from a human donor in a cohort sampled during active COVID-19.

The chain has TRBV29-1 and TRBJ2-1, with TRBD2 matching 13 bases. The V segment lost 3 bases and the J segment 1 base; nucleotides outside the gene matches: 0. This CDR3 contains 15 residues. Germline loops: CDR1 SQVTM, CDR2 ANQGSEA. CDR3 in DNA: TGCAGCGTTGAGACTAGCGGGAGGTCCTACAATGAGCAGTTCTTC. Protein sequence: CSVETSGRSYNEQFF.

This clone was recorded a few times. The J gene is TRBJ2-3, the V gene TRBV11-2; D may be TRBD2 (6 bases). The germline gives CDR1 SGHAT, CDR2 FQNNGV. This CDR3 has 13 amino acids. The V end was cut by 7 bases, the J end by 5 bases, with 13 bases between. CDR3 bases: TGTGCCAGCAATCCGGGAGTGGTAGATACGCAGTATTTT. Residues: CASNPGVVDTQYF.

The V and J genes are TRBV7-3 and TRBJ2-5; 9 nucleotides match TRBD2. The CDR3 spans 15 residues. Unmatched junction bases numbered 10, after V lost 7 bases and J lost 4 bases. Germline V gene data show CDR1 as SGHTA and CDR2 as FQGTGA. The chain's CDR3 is CASKHSAGGRETQYF. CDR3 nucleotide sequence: TGTGCCAGCAAGCACTCGGCGGGAGGGAGAGAGACCCAGTACTTC.

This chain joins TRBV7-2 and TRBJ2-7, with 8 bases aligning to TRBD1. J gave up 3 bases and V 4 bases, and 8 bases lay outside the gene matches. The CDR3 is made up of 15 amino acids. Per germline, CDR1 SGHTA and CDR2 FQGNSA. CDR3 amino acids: CASSSRDRNHYEQYF. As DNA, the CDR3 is TGTGCCAGCAGCTCTCGGGACAGGAACCACTACGAGCAGTACTTC.

The CDR3 loop is CASRELAGGNTGELFF. The CDR3 coding sequence is TGTGCCAGCCGGGAGCTAGCGGGAGGGAACACCGGGGAGCTGTTTTTT. The chain combines TRBV11-3 with TRBJ2-2, with 11 nucleotides matching TRBD2. The CDR3 covers 16 residues. Per germline, CDR1 SGHNT and CDR2 YENEEA. V gave up 8 bases and J gave up 1 base; unmatched junction bases: 6.

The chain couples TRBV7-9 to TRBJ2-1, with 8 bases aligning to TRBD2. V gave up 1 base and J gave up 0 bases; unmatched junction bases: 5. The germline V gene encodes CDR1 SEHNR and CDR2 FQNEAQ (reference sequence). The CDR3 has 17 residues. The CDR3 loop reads CASSLDLREGSYNEQFF. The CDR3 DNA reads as TGTGCCAGCAGCTTAGATTTACGGGAGGGCTCCTACAATGAGCAGTTCTTC.